This record concerns one T cell receptor beta chain sequence. Its antigen is currently unknown. Other DNA sequences in the sample encode the same CDR3. This entry belongs to a study of cytomegalovirus exposure and HLA in healthy donors. Overall study context: An early data release held some 85 million unique TCRs from HLA-typed donors.

General observations from the study: Listed as cytomegalovirus-associated were 164 TCR beta chains.

Both 60 Vbeta primers and 13 Jbeta primers went into the PCR. Profiling relied on immunoSEQ multiplex PCR, and the TCRdb table lists in-frame clones only, not all of them. The profile covers around 180,000 clones, with 65% to 80% appearing a single time and approximately 0.69% taken by the ten largest. CDR1 SGHRS and CDR2 YFSETQ come from the germline V gene. Trimming shortened V by 0 bases and J by 2 bases, and 8 bases separated the two germline ends. CDR3 length: 14 amino acids. This TCR derives from a woman aged 40 to 50 in good health and CMV-seronegative. What was sequenced was PBMCs. This sequence joins TRBV5-1 and TRBJ2-5; D ambiguous. The CDR3 protein is CASSLVPGQETQYF. The CDR3 bases are TGCGCCAGCAGCTTGGTGCCAGGACAAGAGACCCAGTACTTC.